Below, 2 T cell receptor beta chains from the same sample are listed, as sequenced in a study of shared clonotypes between healthy human individuals. TCRdb's copy holds only in-frame clones and misses some; the assay was immunoSEQ multiplex PCR. This repertoire shows under 2,500,000 clones, approximately 94% found once; its top ten account for approximately 0.13%. The sequenced material came from naive CD4+ T cells sorted from blood. The subset: CD45RA+ positively selected. These receptor sequences come from a man between 18 and 29 years old in good health.

V gene TRBV7-9 combines with J gene TRBJ2-2, with a tentative D call TRBD2 (5 bases). V was clipped by 7 bases and J by 5 bases, with 17 bases between them. The CDR3 runs to 15 residues. Germline V gives CDR1 SEHNR, CDR2 FQNEAQ (reference sequence). The CDR3 sequence is CASTEWTGSTGELFF. The CDR3 DNA reads TGTGCCAGCACCGAGTGGACGGGGAGTACCGGGGAGCTGTTTTTT.

The J gene is TRBJ1-6, the V gene TRBV28; no clear D gene. Germline CDR1 reads MDHEN; CDR2 reads SYDVKM. The CDR3 covers 13 residues. V gave up 5 bases and J gave up 10 bases, with 12 bases separating them. CDR3 DNA sequence: TGTGCCAGCAGTCCTATCTGGGAGTCACCCCTCCACTTT. The encoded protein is CASSPIWESPLHF. The full variable domain, with the rest looked up from reference TRBV28 and TRBJ1-6, is DVKVTQSSRYLVKRTGEKVFLECVQDMDHENMFWYRQDPGLGLRLIYFSYDVKMKEKGDIPEGYSVSREKKERFSLILESASTNQTSMYLCASSPIWESPLHFGNGTRLTVT.